Shown below are 22 T cell receptor beta chains from a single sample sequenced in a study of blood T cell repertoires in COVID-19 (dated by TCRdb to about 2020). Library preparation was by the immunoSEQ multiplex PCR assay. TCRdb re-hosts the immuneACCESS table, in-frame sequences only. Its copies lack some clones; in the studies checked, an unresolved V gene accounts for under half of them, and the cause for the rest is not known. The table for this sample lists 150,000 to 190,000 clones; about 81% of them were counted only once. 7.3% of the sample belongs to the ten largest clones. The sequenced sample consisted of PBMCs or T cells enriched from blood (not recorded which). These receptors were obtained from a man in his fifties who had recovered from COVID-19.

The chain is built from TRBV29-1 and TRBJ2-3; 13 bases match TRBD2. The CDR3 length is 15 residues. CDR1 and CDR2 (germline): SQVTM, ANQGSEA. V was pared by 8 bases and J by 4 bases, with 9 bases of the junction left unmatched. The DNA for the CDR3 is TGCAGCTTCTCGGGACTAGCGGGGAGCCCAGATACGCAGTATTTT. Its translation is CSFSGLAGSPDTQYF.

Here the CDR3 DNA reads TGTGCCAGCTCACCACCGGGACAGCACAATCAGCCCCAGCATTTT. Translating gives CASSPPGQHNQPQHF. This chain uses TRBV18 with TRBJ1-5; TRBD1 matches at 7 bases. V lost 0 bases to trimming and J lost 3 bases; unmatched junction nucleotides: 2. The CDR3 spans 15 residues. Per germline, CDR1 KGHSH and CDR2 LQKENI.

This clone has a single count. This chain links TRBV7-2 with TRBJ1-6; TRBD1 aligns across 8 bases. The CDR3 totals 18 residues. The J segment lost 0 bases and the V segment lost 5 bases, leaving 9 bases of the junction unmatched. Germline CDR1 reads SGHTA; CDR2 reads FQGNSA. The CDR3 DNA reads as TGTGCCAGCAGCCATCGGACAGGGTTTTACTCCTATAATTCACCCCTCCACTTT. Protein: CASSHRTGFYSYNSPLHF.

This clone occurred a few times. The V gene is TRBV3-1 (or the pseudogene TRBV3-2), the J gene TRBJ2-2; TRBD2 agrees at 8 bases. V gave up 5 bases and J gave up 3 bases; unmatched junction bases: 5. The CDR3 is 15 residues long. Germline V gene lookup returns CDR1 LGHDT and CDR2 YNNKEL (reference sequence). The CDR3 nucleotides are TGTGCCAGCAGCAAGGGACTAGTCGACACCGGGGAGCTGTTTTTT. It encodes CASSKGLVDTGELFF.

CDR3 sequence (DNA): TGTGCCAGCAGCGTAGAGGGGACCTATAATTCACCCCTCCACTTT. Its protein is CASSVEGTYNSPLHF. This chain uses TRBV9 with TRBJ1-6; D is possibly TRBD1 (5 bases). The CDR3 is made up of 15 amino acids. Germline V CDR1 and CDR2: SGDLS, YYNGEE. Trimming pared 0 bases from V and 2 bases from J, leaving 6 bases between.

The V and J genes are TRBV6-5 and TRBJ1-1; 7 nucleotides agree with TRBD1. CDR3 length: 12 amino acids. Germline trimming cut 9 bases from V and 3 bases from J; bases unmatched to any gene: 4. Germline V gene lookup returns CDR1 MNHEY and CDR2 SVGAGI. CDR3 nucleotide sequence: TGTGCCAGTAGACAGGGTGACACTGAAGCTTTCTTT. Amino acid sequence: CASRQGDTEAFF.

The chain has TRBV11-2 and TRBJ1-6, with 7 positions matching TRBD1. The CDR3 consists of 15 residues. Germline CDR1 is SGHAT and CDR2 is FQNNGV. After removal of 4 bases from V and 5 bases from J, the junction contained 5 bases not matched to a gene. The CDR3 DNA reads TGTGCCAGCAGCTGGACCGGGACAGATAATTCACCCCTCCACTTT. Encoded protein: CASSWTGTDNSPLHF.

This chain links TRBV19 with TRBJ1-6, with a tentative D call TRBD1 (6 bases). Germline V CDR1 and CDR2: LNHDA, SQIVND (reference sequence). This CDR3 is 15 amino acids long. V was cut by 9 bases and J by 10 bases, with 22 bases left in between. CDR3 sequence: CASQQPRTVGSPLHF. The CDR3 coding sequence is TGTGCCAGCCAACAACCTCGGACAGTAGGGTCACCCCTCCACTTT.

The V call is TRBV5-1, the J call TRBJ1-5; D unresolved. CDR3 size: 16 residues. V was pared by 0 bases and J by 0 bases, with 10 bases between. Germline-derived CDR1 and CDR2 are SGHRS and YFSETQ. The CDR3 loop is CASSLGTDNSNQPQHF. In DNA form, the CDR3 reads TGCGCCAGCAGCTTGGGAACAGATAATAGCAATCAGCCCCAGCATTTT.

This chain joins TRBV4-2 and TRBJ1-2; 8 bases match TRBD1. This CDR3 is built from 14 residues. Looked up from germline, CDR1 is LGHNA and CDR2 is YNFKEQ. Trimming took 2 bases from V and 8 from J; bases not matched to a gene: 7. The CDR3 is CASSQTTGGRGYTF. The CDR3, as DNA: TGTGCCAGCAGCCAAACCACAGGGGGACGAGGCTACACCTTC.

In this sample, this clone turned up once. The genes are TRBV29-1 and TRBJ1-2; TRBD1 aligns across 8 bases. The CDR3 runs 15 residues. With V trimmed by 8 bases and J by 0 bases, 11 bases remained unmatched. Germline V gives CDR1 SQVTM, CDR2 ANQGSEA. This CDR3 reads CSPQEGTGANYGYTF. The CDR3 nucleotides read TGCAGCCCCCAGGAAGGGACAGGAGCTAACTATGGCTACACCTTC.

The chain combines TRBV19 with TRBJ2-1, with 10 bases fitting TRBD1. CDR1 is LNHDA, CDR2 SQIVND, per germline (reference sequence). The CDR3 has 15 residues. The ends lost 6 bases at V and 2 bases at J; junction bases unmatched: 4. The CDR3 region has the DNA TGTGCCAGTAGACGACAGGGGGCTACCTACAATGAGCAGTTCTTC. Translated, it gives CASRRQGATYNEQFF.

The V gene is TRBV6-6, the J gene TRBJ1-4; D is uncertain. The CDR3 runs to 13 residues. CDR1 and CDR2 (germline): MNHNY, SVGAGI (reference sequence). Trimming shortened V by 8 bases and J by 1 base, and 8 bases separated the two germline ends. The CDR3 region is CASWAGTNEKLFF. The CDR3 coding sequence is TGTGCCAGCTGGGCGGGAACTAATGAAAAACTGTTTTTT.

This chain uses TRBV7-3 with TRBJ1-1; a possible D gene is TRBD1 (5 bases). The germline V gene encodes CDR1 SGHTA and CDR2 FQGTGA. The CDR3 is made up of 15 amino acids. V gave up 5 bases and J gave up 0 bases, with 13 bases separating them. The CDR3: CASSHGKGLNTEAFF. In DNA form, the CDR3 reads TGTGCCAGCAGCCACGGTAAGGGGTTGAACACTGAAGCTTTCTTT.

V usage is TRBV19 and J usage is TRBJ1-2; 11 positions match TRBD1. The CDR3 extends over 15 amino acids. The germline gives CDR1 LNHDA, CDR2 SQIVND (reference sequence). V lost 7 bases and J lost 5; bases outside the gene matches: 9. As DNA, the CDR3 is TGTGCCAGTACCTATACGGGACAGGGGGGTTATGGCTACACCTTC. This gives the protein CASTYTGQGGYGYTF.

V gene TRBV5-4 combines with J gene TRBJ1-2; 8 positions match TRBD1. Germline-derived CDR1 and CDR2 are SGHNT and YYREEE (reference sequence). This CDR3 spans 15 amino acids. V shed 4 bases and J 5 bases; nucleotides not matched to a gene: 10. CDR3 sequence reads: CASSTRTGQTYGYTF. The CDR3 DNA reads TGTGCCAGCAGCACTCGGACAGGGCAAACTTATGGCTACACCTTC.

This clone was counted between two and nine times. This sample also contains other DNA sequences that code for the same CDR3. The chain joins TRBV7-9 to TRBJ1-6; D may be TRBD1 (6 bases). The CDR3 sequence is 16 residues long. V was cut by 1 base and J by 3 bases, with 10 bases left in between. Germline CDR1 is SEHNR and CDR2 is FQNEAQ (reference sequence). CDR3 sequence reads: CASSLGQGFYNSPLHF. The CDR3 DNA reads as TGTGCCAGCAGCTTAGGCCAGGGGTTCTATAATTCACCCCTCCACTTT.

The gene calls are TRBV3-1 (or the pseudogene TRBV3-2) and TRBJ1-2, with D unclear. Germline V CDR1 and CDR2: LGHDT, YNNKEL (reference sequence). The CDR3 extends over 14 amino acids. The V gene lost 2 bases and the J gene lost 0 bases, with 7 bases spanning the gap. The CDR3 DNA follows: TGTGCCAGCAGCCAACTCTCCTCTAACTATGGCTACACCTTC. This encodes CASSQLSSNYGYTF.

V and J are TRBV21-1 and TRBJ2-7; TRBD2, the table's D call, was not compared with the DNA. TRBV21-1 has pseudogene status. The CDR3 sequence is 13 residues long. In DNA, the CDR3 is TGTGCCAGCAGCAAAGCCTCCTCCTACGAGCAGTACTTC. This encodes CASSKASSYEQYF.

As to this clone: The junction differs from germline at one of its ends, possibly a read error. The chain joins TRBV18 to TRBJ2-6; D is perhaps TRBD1 (6 bases). The CDR3 is made up of 19 amino acids. Germline V gene data show CDR1 as KGHSH and CDR2 as LQKENI. The CDR3 loop is CASAPVTPGHRSGANVLTF. The DNA for the CDR3 is TGTGCCAGCGCACCAGTTACACCGGGACACCGCTCTGGGGCCAACGTCCTGACTTTC.

This chain links TRBV7-7 with TRBJ2-1; the match to TRBD2 covers 11 bases. Looked up from germline, CDR1 is SSHAT and CDR2 is FNYEAQ (reference sequence). The V and J ends lost 0 bases and 10 bases, in that order; junction bases with no gene match: 5. This CDR3 contains 15 residues. In DNA form, the CDR3 reads TGTGCCAGCAGCTTAGCCGCCGGGACTAGCGGCGAGCAGTTCTTC. Its protein product is CASSLAAGTSGEQFF.

The chain recombines TRBV2 with TRBJ2-3, with 9 bases identical to TRBD1. Germline CDR1 is SNHLY and CDR2 is FYNNEI. The ends lost 6 bases at V and 4 bases at J; junction bases unmatched: 5. This CDR3 is built from 14 residues. CDR3 amino acids: CASSRDRAPDTQYF. The CDR3 DNA reads as TGTGCCAGCAGCCGGGACAGGGCACCAGATACGCAGTATTTT.